Following are 23 T cell receptor beta chains from one sample sequenced in a study of Graves' ophthalmopathy and Graves' hyperthyroidism. Scientists amplified the TCR beta CDR3 regions from RNA transcripts. The library came from an HTBI-primed first-round RT-PCR and a second-round multiplex PCR. TCRdb reanalysed the multiplex PCR reads using MiXCR and keeps one entry per CDR3 protein. This sample has 210,000 or so distinct CDR3 sequences, with around 28% found just once. The sequenced sample was peripheral blood. All receptors come from a man over 45 with Graves' ophthalmopathy.

V is TRBV24-1 and J is TRBJ1-2; unclear D gene. V dropped 4 bases and J dropped 2 bases, with 7 bases sitting between them. The CDR3 has 13 amino acids. Germline CDR1 and CDR2: KGHDR and SFDVKD. The CDR3 spells CATSEEDNYGYTF. As DNA, the CDR3 is TGTGCCACCAGTGAAGAGGACAACTATGGCTACACCTTC.

In its sample, this clonotype was seen many times. The chain couples TRBV6-5 to TRBJ2-2; 9 bases align to TRBD1. Losses at the gene ends were 8 bases for V and 4 bases for J; bases not matched to a gene: 8. The CDR3 consists of 15 residues. Germline values: CDR1 MNHEY, CDR2 SVGAGI. This chain's CDR3 is CASPRDRVLTGELFF. For the CDR3, the DNA is TGTGCCAGCCCACGGGACAGGGTACTCACCGGGGAGCTGTTTTTT.

This clonotype was observed many times. V and J are TRBV4-1 and TRBJ1-2, with D possibly being TRBD1 (6 bases). V lost 2 bases and J lost 2, with 12 bases in between. The CDR3 covers 15 residues. Germline V gives CDR1 MGHRA, CDR2 YSYEKL. The CDR3 loop is CASSQPGEQNYGYTF. The CDR3 nucleotides are TGCGCCAGCAGCCAACCAGGGGAACAGAACTATGGCTACACCTTC.

This clonotype appeared many times. V usage is TRBV6-2 or TRBV6-3 and J usage is TRBJ2-6; D not resolved. V was shortened by 8 bases and J by 1 base, with 6 bases between the two germline ends. CDR3 length: 13 residues. Per germline, CDR1 MNHEY and CDR2 SVGEGT. CDR3 sequence reads: CASLASGANVLTF. DNA for the CDR3: TGTGCCAGCCTCGCTTCTGGGGCCAACGTCCTGACTTTC.

This clonotype was observed many times. V usage is TRBV12-3 or TRBV12-4 and J usage is TRBJ1-3; 7 bases line up with TRBD1. This CDR3 spans 15 amino acids. With 7 bases clipped from V and 3 bases from J, the junction kept 9 bases outside the gene matches. In DNA form, the CDR3 reads TGTGCCAGCACCGCAAAAAGGGGGCATGGAAACACCATATATTTT. Its protein product is CASTAKRGHGNTIYF.

This clonotype was found many times. The gene calls are TRBV4-1 and TRBJ2-7, with 7 bases matching TRBD1. This CDR3 is 14 amino acids long. Trimming cost V 1 base and J 0 bases; bases outside gene matches: 0. The germline V gene encodes CDR1 MGHRA and CDR2 YSYEKL. The CDR3 DNA follows: TGCGCCAGCAGCCAAGGGGACAGCTCCTACGAGCAGTACTTC. Translation: CASSQGDSSYEQYF.

This clonotype was recorded at least ten times. The chain is built from TRBV28 and TRBJ1-1, with a possible D match to TRBD1 (6 bases). Per the germline V gene, CDR1 is MDHEN and CDR2 is SYDVKM. Trimming removed 7 bases at V and 3 bases at J, with 12 bases between. The CDR3 has 13 amino acids. DNA of the CDR3: TGTGCCAGCAAGCTGGACAGCGACACTGAAGCTTTCTTT. Its protein is CASKLDSDTEAFF.

This clonotype was observed many times. The gene calls are TRBV12-3 or TRBV12-4 and TRBJ1-5, with TRBD1 identical over 9 bases. J was trimmed by 5 bases and V by 6 bases; bases with no gene match: 8. CDR3 length equals 15 residues. The CDR3 is CASRARGTGYQPQHF. The CDR3 DNA reads TGTGCCAGCAGAGCGCGCGGGACAGGGTATCAGCCCCAGCATTTT.

This clonotype showed up many times. This chain links TRBV27 with TRBJ1-1, with 8 nucleotides matching TRBD1. Unmatched junction bases numbered 3, after V lost 5 bases and J lost 1 base. This CDR3 is 14 amino acids long. The germline V gene has CDR1 MNHEY and CDR2 SMNVEV (reference sequence). CDR3 sequence reads: CASSPGTGNTEAFF. The CDR3 DNA sequence: TGTGCCAGCAGTCCCGGGACAGGGAACACTGAAGCTTTCTTT.

This clonotype was seen a handful of times. The V gene is TRBV11-3, the J gene TRBJ2-7, with 9 bases matching TRBD2. The CDR3 contains 15 residues. V shed 1 base, J shed 9 bases, and the junction held 10 bases outside the gene matches. Germline CDR1 and CDR2: SGHNT and YENEEA. Here the CDR3 DNA reads TGTGCCAGCAGCTTAGGGAGTCTAGCGGGAAGATGGCAGTACTTC. Translated: CASSLGSLAGRWQYF. The full variable domain, in which reference TRBV11-3 and TRBJ2-7 provide the parts outside the CDR3, is EAGVVQSPRYKIIEKKQPVAFWCNPISGHNTLYWYLQNLGQGPELLIRYENEEAVDDSQLPKDRFSAERLKGVDSTLKIQPAELGDSAVYLCASSLGSLAGRWQYFGPGTRLTVT.

The chain couples TRBV6-2 or TRBV6-3 to TRBJ1-1, with D possibly matching TRBD1 (6 bases). The CDR3 is made up of 16 amino acids. Looked up from germline, CDR1 is MNHEY and CDR2 is SVGEGT. V lost 5 bases to trimming and J lost 0 bases, with 16 bases between them. CDR3 coding DNA: TGTGCCAGCAGTGTCGAGGACAGAGGGTTGAACACTGAAGCTTTCTTT. The encoded protein is CASSVEDRGLNTEAFF.

The sample holds many counts of this clonotype. The chain uses TRBV6-1 and TRBJ2-5; tentatively, D is TRBD1 (5 bases). Germline CDR1 is MNHNS and CDR2 is SASEGT. CDR3 size: 13 residues. V gave up 3 bases and J gave up 5 bases, with 10 bases separating them. The CDR3 loop is CASSELGDETQYF. CDR3 DNA: TGTGCCAGCAGTGAGTTAGGGGATGAGACCCAGTACTTC.

The chain recombines TRBV20-1 with TRBJ2-5, with 9 bases that match TRBD2. With V trimmed by 7 bases and J by 0 bases, 3 bases remained unmatched. Germline CDR1 DFQATT, CDR2 SNEGSKA (reference sequence). The CDR3 covers 13 residues. CDR3 sequence (DNA): TGCAGTGTTCTAGCGGGGTACCAAGAGACCCAGTACTTC. As protein: CSVLAGYQETQYF.

Many counts were recorded for this clonotype. The chain employs TRBV12-3 or TRBV12-4 and TRBJ1-5; possibly TRBD1 for D (6 bases). V dropped 1 base and J dropped 6 bases, with 19 bases sitting between them. The CDR3 covers 17 residues. CDR3 nucleotides: TGTGCCAGCAGTTTAGAAGGGCGTAGGGGGATAGCTCAGCCCCAGCATTTT. It encodes CASSLEGRRGIAQPQHF.

CDR3 coding DNA: TGTGCCAGCAGTTTTTATCAGGTCTATGGCTACACCTTC. Amino acids: CASSFYQVYGYTF. This rearrangement joins TRBV28 to TRBJ1-2; D is unresolved. From germline, CDR1 is MDHEN and CDR2 SYDVKM. This CDR3 has 13 residues. V lost 3 bases and J 4 bases, leaving 9 bases between the germline ends.

The V and J genes are TRBV6-1 and TRBJ2-1, with TRBD2 as a possible D gene (5 bases). Between the trimmed V and J ends, which lost 6 bases and 0 bases, there was a span of 9 bases. The CDR3 is 14 residues long. Germline V gene lookup returns CDR1 MNHNS and CDR2 SASEGT. CDR3 sequence reads: CASRGSGSYNEQFF. CDR3 sequence (DNA): TGTGCCAGCAGAGGGAGCGGCTCCTACAATGAGCAGTTCTTC.

This clonotype was counted many times. This chain joins TRBV4-1 and TRBJ1-1; no clear D gene. CDR1 and CDR2 from the germline V gene are MGHRA and YSYEKL. The CDR3 contains 15 residues. The ends were cut back, 1 base at V and 3 bases at J, with 12 bases in the middle. The CDR3 bases are TGCGCCAGCAGCCAAGTCGAATCCTCTTACACTGAAGCTTTCTTT. This encodes CASSQVESSYTEAFF.

The table lists this clonotype with many counts. The V gene is TRBV9, the J gene TRBJ2-2; possibly TRBD1 for D (5 bases). Germline V gene lookup returns CDR1 SGDLS and CDR2 YYNGEE. CDR3 length: 11 residues. Trimming pared 7 bases from V and 4 bases from J, leaving 5 bases between. DNA of the CDR3: TGTGCCAGCGGGGCCACCGGGGAGCTGTTTTTT. Protein sequence: CASGATGELFF.

This clonotype was found many times. The chain joins TRBV27 to TRBJ2-7; D is possibly TRBD1 (6 bases). Trimming pared 5 bases from V and 1 base from J, leaving 9 bases between. This CDR3 comprises 13 residues. Per the germline V gene, CDR1 is MNHEY and CDR2 is SMNVEV (reference sequence). In DNA form, the CDR3 reads TGTGCCAGCAGTCGCAGGGGATCCTACGAGCAGTACTTC. Translation gives CASSRRGSYEQYF.

In this sample, this clonotype turned up many times. J is TRBJ1-2 and V is TRBV29-1; 8 positions agree with TRBD1. In germline, CDR1 is SQVTM, CDR2 ANQGSEA. The J segment lost 5 bases and the V segment lost 5 bases, leaving 4 bases of the junction unmatched. This CDR3 has 12 amino acids. The CDR3 sequence is CSVSDRGYGYTF. CDR3 nucleotides: TGCAGCGTTTCCGACAGGGGATATGGCTACACCTTC.

This clonotype showed up many times. This chain connects TRBV24-1 to TRBJ1-2, with 8 bases lining up with TRBD1. The CDR3 consists of 13 residues. Germline CDR1 and CDR2: KGHDR and SFDVKD. The ends lost 8 bases at V and 0 bases at J; junction bases unmatched: 1. This CDR3 is CATKDRANYGYTF. The CDR3 region has the DNA TGTGCCACCAAGGACAGGGCTAACTATGGCTACACCTTC.

This clonotype was found a few times. The V call is TRBV2, the J call TRBJ2-5; 10 bases are shared with TRBD2. The length of the CDR3 is 13 residues. Germline CDR1 SNHLY, CDR2 FYNNEI. The trim removed 8 bases at V and 4 bases at J, leaving 4 bases unmatched. CDR3 nucleotide sequence: TGTGCCAGCTTAGCGGGAGGAAGAGAGACCCAGTACTTC. Protein product: CASLAGGRETQYF.

At least ten counts were recorded for this clonotype. The rearrangement uses TRBV6-6 and TRBJ1-1; 8 positions agree with TRBD1. This CDR3 is 17 amino acids long. Losses at the gene ends were 0 bases for V and 5 bases for J; bases not matched to a gene: 11. Germline V gene sequence: CDR1 MNHNY, CDR2 SVGAGI (reference sequence). In DNA form, the CDR3 reads TGTGCCAGCAGTTACTCGAGCCGGGACAGGTGGAGGACTGAAGCTTTCTTT. This codes for CASSYSSRDRWRTEAFF.